A selection of T cell receptor beta chains follows, all from one sample in a study of PD-1 blockade in classical Hodgkin lymphoma. Data came from immunoSEQ multiplex PCR; TCRdb stores just in-frame clones and leaves some out. The table has approximately 89,000 clones, 65% to 85% seen once. Sequenced material: peripheral blood mononuclear cells (PBMCs), taken at baseline. Source of these receptors: a human donor with classical Hodgkin lymphoma. The CDR3 runs from the conserved cysteine through the conserved F or W. The D gene is left open where the match is weak. A row's size may be missing; if present it is once, few, many or a size class.

j_gene | abundance | v_gene | d_gene | CDR3nt | CDR3aa
TRBJ2-7 | - | TRBV5-1 | TRBD2 | TGCGCCAGCGGACTAGCGGGATCATACGAGCAGTACTTC | CASGLAGSYEQYF
TRBJ2-3 | - | TRBV15 | - | TGTGCCACCAGCAGAATGGGACTGCGGGACTTCACAGATACGCAGTATTTT | CATSRMGLRDFTDTQYF
TRBJ2-7 | - | TRBV27 | TRBD2 | TGTGCCAGCAGCATGGGACTGAGCGGGATCCCCTACGAGCAGTACTTC | CASSMGLSGIPYEQYF
TRBJ1-4 | - | TRBV25-1 | - | TGTGCCAGCAGTGAACCTCGTGGGAATAATGAAAAACTGTTTTTT | CASSEPRGNNEKLFF
TRBJ1-5 | - | TRBV6-5 | - | TGTGCCAGCAGTTACGACAATCAGCCCCAGCATTTT | CASSYDNQPQHF
TRBJ2-3 | - | TRBV10-3 | TRBD2 | TGTGCCATCAGGGGGGGACTAGCAGACACAGATACGCAGTATTTT | CAIRGGLADTDTQYF
TRBJ2-5 | once | TRBV27 | TRBD2 | TGTGCCAGCAGGGGGAGGACTAGCGGCGTGCGAGAGACCCAGTACTTC | CASRGRTSGVRETQYF
TRBJ2-1 | - | TRBV5-5 | TRBD2 | TGTGCCAGCAGCTGGGGACTAGCTGTGGGCAATGAGCAGTTCTTC | CASSWGLAVGNEQFF
TRBJ2-1 | - | TRBV7-2 | TRBD2 | TGTGCCAGCAGCCGCACCGGGACTAGCGGTTACAATGAGCAGTTCTTC | CASSRTGTSGYNEQFF
TRBJ2-1 | - | TRBV5-4 | TRBD2 | TGTGCCAGCAGCACAGGACTAGCGGATTACAATGAGCAGTTCTTC | CASSTGLADYNEQFF
TRBJ2-1 | - | TRBV6-1 | - | TGTGCCAGCAGTGAATTTGCGATGAATTCCAATGAGCAGTTCTTC | CASSEFAMNSNEQFF
TRBJ1-5 | - | TRBV7-2 | - | TGTGCCAGCAGCTTAAATCCTGGGCAGCCCCAGCATTTT | CASSLNPGQPQHF
TRBJ1-3 | - | TRBV5-1 | - | TGCGCCAGCAGCGCCAAGACTGGAAACACCATATATTTT | CASSAKTGNTIYF
TRBJ1-1 | - | TRBV7-3 | - | TGTGCCAGCAGCCCGGGACCGATAGACGCAACTTTGAACACTGAAGCTTTCTTT | CASSPGPIDATLNTEAFF
TRBJ1-5 | - | TRBV7-2 | - | TGTGCCAGCAGCTTCCAGGATCAGCCCCAGCATTTT | CASSFQDQPQHF
TRBJ2-2 | - | TRBV28 | - | TGTGCCAGCATCACCTCGAACACCGGGGAGCTGTTTTTT | CASITSNTGELFF
TRBJ1-2 | medium-sized | TRBV5-1 | - | TGCGCCAGCAGCTTGGGATCCGGCTACACCTTC | CASSLGSGYTF
TRBJ1-1 | - | TRBV5-4 | - | TGTGCCAGCAGCTTTCGGGGGCGTCCGGGAGCTTTCTTT | CASSFRGRPGAFF
TRBJ2-1 | - | TRBV29-1 | TRBD1 | TGCAGCGTTGAACCCCGGACAGGGTACAATGAGCAGTTCTTC | CSVEPRTGYNEQFF
TRBJ2-5 | - | TRBV6-5 | - | TGTGCCAGCCGGAGCAGGGGTCCCCTGGAGACCCAGTACTTC | CASRSRGPLETQYF
TRBJ2-1 | once | TRBV7-2 | - | TGTGCCAGTGCCTTGATCAATGAGCAGTTCTTC | CASALINEQFF
TRBJ2-7 | - | TRBV10-3 | TRBD1 | TGTGCCATCAGTGAGACAGGGGGAGAGCAGTACTTC | CAISETGGEQYF
TRBJ2-7 | - | TRBV11-2 | - | TGTGCCAGCAGCTTAGTCACGGGGTACTACGAGCAGTACTTC | CASSLVTGYYEQYF
TRBJ2-5 | - | TRBV19 | TRBD2 | TGTGCCAGTAGTATAACGCTAGCGGGAGAGACCCAGTACTTC | CASSITLAGETQYF
TRBJ2-7 | - | TRBV18 | TRBD2 | TGTGCCAGCTCACCGACGGGGGGGGAGGGCTACGAGCAGTACTTC | CASSPTGGEGYEQYF
TRBJ1-4 | - | TRBV5-1 | TRBD1 | TGCGCCAGCAGCTCCACCGGGACAGAGAATGAAAAACTGTTTTTT | CASSSTGTENEKLFF
TRBJ2-1 | few | TRBV5-1 | TRBD2 | TGCGCCAGCAGCTTGGGACTAGCGGAGCACAATGAGCAGTTCTTC | CASSLGLAEHNEQFF
TRBJ2-7 | - | TRBV28 | - | TGTGCCAGCAGTTTAATTCTGGGGGCGCAGCAGTACTTC | CASSLILGAQQYF
TRBJ2-7 | - | TRBV28 | - | TGTGCCAGCGAAATCCAGGGCTCCGGCGAGCAGTACTTC | CASEIQGSGEQYF
TRBJ2-2 | - | TRBV5-1 | - | TGCGCCAGCAGCTTGGCAGCCCTAGGACCGAGACTGAACACCGGGGAGCTGTTTTTT | CASSLAALGPRLNTGELFF
TRBJ2-5 | - | TRBV30 | - | TGTGCCTGGAGTCCGGTTGGAGAGACCCAGTACTTC | CAWSPVGETQYF
TRBJ2-7 | few | TRBV7-7 | - | TGTGCCAGCAGCCTAACCCCATCCTACGAGCAGTACTTC | CASSLTPSYEQYF
TRBJ2-7 | - | TRBV9 | - | TGTGCCAGCAGCGGCTCGGGCGGGATCTCCTACGAGCAGTACTTC | CASSGSGGISYEQYF
TRBJ2-1 | few | TRBV18 | - | TGTGCCAGCTCACCTATTGAGAATGAGCAGTTCTTC | CASSPIENEQFF